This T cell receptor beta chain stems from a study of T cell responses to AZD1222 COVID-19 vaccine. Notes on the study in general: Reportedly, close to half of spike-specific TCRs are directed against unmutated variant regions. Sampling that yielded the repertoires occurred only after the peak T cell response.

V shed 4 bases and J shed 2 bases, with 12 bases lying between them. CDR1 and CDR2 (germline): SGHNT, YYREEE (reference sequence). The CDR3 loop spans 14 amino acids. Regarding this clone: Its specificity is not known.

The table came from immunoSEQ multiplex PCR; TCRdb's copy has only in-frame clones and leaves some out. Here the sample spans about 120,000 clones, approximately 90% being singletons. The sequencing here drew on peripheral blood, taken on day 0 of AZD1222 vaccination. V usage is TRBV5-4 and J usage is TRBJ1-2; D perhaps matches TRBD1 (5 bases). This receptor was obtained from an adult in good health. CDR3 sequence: CASSRGSGNYGYTF. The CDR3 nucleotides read TGTGCCAGCAGCCGCGGGTCAGGGAACTATGGCTACACCTTC.